This T cell receptor beta chain comes out of a study of regulatory T cells in long-lasting Graves disease. This clonotype was counted many times. CDR3-region Arm-PCR and iRepertoire HTBI primers produced the TCR beta libraries. TCRdb ran MiXCR on the multiplex PCR reads and lists one entry per CDR3 protein. The data show 550,000 to 650,000 distinct CDR3 sequences, 15% to 20% seen once. The CDR3 sequence is 15 residues long. Germline V CDR1 and CDR2: SEHNR, FQNEAQ (reference sequence). Germline trimming cut 5 bases from V and 9 bases from J; bases unmatched to any gene: 6. As for time point: newly diagnosed GD, antithyroid drugs for less than 3 months. PBMC-extracted RNA yielded the TCR library. These data are also associated with another study on T cells in Graves' hyperthyroidism and ophthalmopathy.

The material was peripheral blood mononuclear cells (PBMCs), obtained at new diagnosis, from a patient treated with antithyroid drugs. The sequence derives from a man aged 18 to 30 with Graves disease. The rearrangement uses TRBV7-9 and TRBJ2-1; 14 bases fit TRBD2. The CDR3 reads CASSPGLAGAVEQFF. The CDR3 DNA is TGTGCCAGCAGCCCGGGACTAGCGGGAGCTGTTGAGCAGTTCTTC.